The subject of this entry is one T cell receptor (beta chain). TCRdb re-analysed the reads in MiXCR, keeping a single row per CDR3 protein. The sample shows around 550,000 distinct CDR3 sequences, more than 25% of them seen only once. The CDR3 is 12 residues long. Germline lookup yields CDR1 MNHEY and CDR2 SVGEGT. With 7 bases removed from V and 0 bases from J, the gap between germline ends came to 6 bases. The data belong to a study of T cell repertoires in cytomegalovirus infection. The overall study: Matching HLA type and CMV infection were both indicated by public TCR beta signatures.

Sequenced sample: PBMCs. V is TRBV6-2 or TRBV6-3 and J is TRBJ1-2; D remains ambiguous. The TCR comes from a human donor in good health (CMV status not recorded). Some clones in this sample may be carry-over from other donors' samples. The CDR3, as DNA: TGTGCCAGCACGGTACCTAACTATGGCTACACCTTC. It encodes CASTVPNYGYTF.